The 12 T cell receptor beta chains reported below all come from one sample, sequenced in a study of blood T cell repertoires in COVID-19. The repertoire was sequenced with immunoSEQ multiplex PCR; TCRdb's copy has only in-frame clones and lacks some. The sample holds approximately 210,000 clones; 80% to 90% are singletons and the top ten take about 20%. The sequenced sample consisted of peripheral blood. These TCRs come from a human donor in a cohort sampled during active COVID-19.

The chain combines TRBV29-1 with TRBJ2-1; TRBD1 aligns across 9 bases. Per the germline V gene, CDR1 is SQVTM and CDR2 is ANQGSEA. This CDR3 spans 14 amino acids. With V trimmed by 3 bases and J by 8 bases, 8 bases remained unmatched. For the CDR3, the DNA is TGCAGCGTTGAGTCCGGGACAGGGACGGATGAGCAGTTCTTC. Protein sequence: CSVESGTGTDEQFF.

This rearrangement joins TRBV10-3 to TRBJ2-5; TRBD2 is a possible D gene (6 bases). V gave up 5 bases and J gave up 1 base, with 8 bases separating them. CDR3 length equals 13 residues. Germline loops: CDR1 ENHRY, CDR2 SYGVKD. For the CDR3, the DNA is TGTGCCATCAGTCCCGGGGGCCAAGAGACCCAGTACTTC. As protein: CAISPGGQETQYF.

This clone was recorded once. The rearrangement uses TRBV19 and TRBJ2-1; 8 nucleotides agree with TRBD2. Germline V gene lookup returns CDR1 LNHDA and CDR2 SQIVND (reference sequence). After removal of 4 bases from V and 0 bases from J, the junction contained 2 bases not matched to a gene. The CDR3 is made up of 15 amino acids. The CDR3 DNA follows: TGTGCCAGTAGTAACGGGGGGGACTCCTACAATGAGCAGTTCTTC. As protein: CASSNGGDSYNEQFF. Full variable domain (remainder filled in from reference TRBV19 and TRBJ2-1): DGGITQSPKYLFRKEGQNVTLSCEQNLNHDAMYWYRQDPGQGLRLIYYSQIVNDFQKGDIAEGYSVSREKKESFPLTVTSAQKNPTAFYLCASSNGGDSYNEQFFGPGTRLTVL.

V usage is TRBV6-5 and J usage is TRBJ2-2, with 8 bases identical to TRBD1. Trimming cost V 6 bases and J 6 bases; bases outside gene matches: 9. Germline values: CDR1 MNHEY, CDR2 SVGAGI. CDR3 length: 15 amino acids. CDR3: CASRRQGSISGELFF. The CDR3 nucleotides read TGTGCCAGCAGACGACAGGGGAGTATTTCCGGGGAGCTGTTTTTT.

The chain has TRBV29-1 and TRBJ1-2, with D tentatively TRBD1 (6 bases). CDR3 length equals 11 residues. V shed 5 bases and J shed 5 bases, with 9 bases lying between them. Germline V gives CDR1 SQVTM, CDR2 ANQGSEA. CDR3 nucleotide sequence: TGCAGCGTTTCCACAGGGTATGGCTACACCTTC. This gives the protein CSVSTGYGYTF.

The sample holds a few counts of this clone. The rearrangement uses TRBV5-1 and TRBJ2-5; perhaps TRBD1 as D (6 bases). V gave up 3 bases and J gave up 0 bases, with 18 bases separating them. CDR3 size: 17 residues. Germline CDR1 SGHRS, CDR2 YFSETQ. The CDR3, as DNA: TGCGCCAGCAGCTCAATTTACCGGACAGAGTACCAAGAGACCCAGTACTTC. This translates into CASSSIYRTEYQETQYF.

This CDR3 is CAWSRGGFEAFF. In DNA, the CDR3 is TGTGCCTGGAGTCGGGGGGGATTTGAAGCTTTCTTT. The chain carries TRBV30 and TRBJ1-1; D is possibly TRBD1 (5 bases). Germline V gives CDR1 GTSNPN, CDR2 SVGIG (reference sequence). The CDR3 has 12 amino acids. V was cut by 2 bases and J by 7 bases, with 11 bases left in between.

This CDR3 is CASSLASFTEAFF. The CDR3 nucleotides are TGTGCCAGCAGCTTAGCGTCCTTCACTGAAGCTTTCTTT. The gene calls are TRBV13 and TRBJ1-1, with D hard to call. V was trimmed by 1 base and J by 4 bases, leaving 7 bases between them. The CDR3 is 13 amino acids. Germline V gives CDR1 PRHDT, CDR2 FYEKMQ (reference sequence).

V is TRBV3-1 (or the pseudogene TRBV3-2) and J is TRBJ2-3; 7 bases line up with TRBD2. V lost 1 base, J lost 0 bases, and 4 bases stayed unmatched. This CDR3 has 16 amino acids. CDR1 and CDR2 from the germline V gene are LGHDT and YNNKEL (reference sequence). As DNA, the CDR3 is TGTGCCAGCAGCCAAGTTGCTAGCGGAAGCACAGATACGCAGTATTTT. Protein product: CASSQVASGSTDTQYF.

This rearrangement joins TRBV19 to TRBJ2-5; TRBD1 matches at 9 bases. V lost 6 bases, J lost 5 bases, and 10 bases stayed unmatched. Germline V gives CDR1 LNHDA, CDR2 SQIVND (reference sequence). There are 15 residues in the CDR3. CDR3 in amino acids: CASRPSGTGRETQYF. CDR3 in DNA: TGTGCCAGTAGACCGTCCGGGACAGGGAGGGAGACCCAGTACTTC.

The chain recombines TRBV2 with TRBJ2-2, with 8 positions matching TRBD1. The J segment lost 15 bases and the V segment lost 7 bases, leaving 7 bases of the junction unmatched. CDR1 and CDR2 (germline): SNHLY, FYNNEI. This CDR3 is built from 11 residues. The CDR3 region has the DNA TGTGCCAGCAAAGGGACAGGAGGGTTGTTTTTT. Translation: CASKGTGGLFF.

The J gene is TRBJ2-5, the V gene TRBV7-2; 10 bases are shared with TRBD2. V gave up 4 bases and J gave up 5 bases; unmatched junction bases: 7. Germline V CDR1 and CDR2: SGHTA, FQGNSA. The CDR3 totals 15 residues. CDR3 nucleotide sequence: TGTGCCAGCAGCTGGGGACTAGCGTCGCGGGAGACCCAGTACTTC. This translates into CASSWGLASRETQYF.